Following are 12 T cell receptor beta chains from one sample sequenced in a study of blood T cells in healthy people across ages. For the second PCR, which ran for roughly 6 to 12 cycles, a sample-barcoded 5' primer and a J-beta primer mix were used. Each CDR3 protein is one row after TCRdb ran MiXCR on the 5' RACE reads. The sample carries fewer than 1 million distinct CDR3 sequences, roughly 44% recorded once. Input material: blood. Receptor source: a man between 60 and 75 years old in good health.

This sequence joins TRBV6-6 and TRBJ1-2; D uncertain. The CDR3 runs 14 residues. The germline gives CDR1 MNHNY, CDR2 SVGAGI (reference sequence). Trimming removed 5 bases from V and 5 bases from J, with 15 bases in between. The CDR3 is CASSDPPEAYGYTF. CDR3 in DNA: TGTGCCAGCAGTGATCCACCGGAAGCGTATGGCTACACCTTC.

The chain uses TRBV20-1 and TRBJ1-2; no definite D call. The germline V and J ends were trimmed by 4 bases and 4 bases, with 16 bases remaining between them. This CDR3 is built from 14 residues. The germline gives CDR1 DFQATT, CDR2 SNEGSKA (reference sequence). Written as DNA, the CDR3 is TGCAGTGCTACCACGAATACAAACAGCTATGGCTACACCTTC. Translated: CSATTNTNSYGYTF.

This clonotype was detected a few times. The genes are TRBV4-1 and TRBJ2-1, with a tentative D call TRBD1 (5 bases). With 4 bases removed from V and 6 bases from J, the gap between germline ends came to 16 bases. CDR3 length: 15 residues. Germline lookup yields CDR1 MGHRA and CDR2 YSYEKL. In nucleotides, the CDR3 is TGCGCCAGCAGCCTGGATGGGGCTAGACGCAATGAGCAGTTCTTC. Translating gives CASSLDGARRNEQFF.

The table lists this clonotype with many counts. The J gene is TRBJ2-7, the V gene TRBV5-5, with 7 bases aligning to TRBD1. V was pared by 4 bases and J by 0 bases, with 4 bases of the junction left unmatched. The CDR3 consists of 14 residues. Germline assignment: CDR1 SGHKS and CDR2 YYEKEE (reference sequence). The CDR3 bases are TGTGCCAGCAGCGCGGACAGGACCTCCTACGAGCAGTACTTC. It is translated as CASSADRTSYEQYF.

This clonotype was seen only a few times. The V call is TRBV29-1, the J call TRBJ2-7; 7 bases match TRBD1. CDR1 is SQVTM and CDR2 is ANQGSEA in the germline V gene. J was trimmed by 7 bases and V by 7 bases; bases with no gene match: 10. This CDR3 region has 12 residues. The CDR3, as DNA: TGCAGCGGAGGACAGGTGGGCTTTGAGCAGTACTTC. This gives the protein CSGGQVGFEQYF.

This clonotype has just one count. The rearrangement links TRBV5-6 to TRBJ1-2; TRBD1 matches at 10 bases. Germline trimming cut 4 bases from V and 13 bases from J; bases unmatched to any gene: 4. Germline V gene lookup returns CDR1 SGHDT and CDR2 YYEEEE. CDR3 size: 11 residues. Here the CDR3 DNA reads TGTGCCAGCAGCGTGGGACAGGGGCTCACCTTC. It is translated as CASSVGQGLTF.

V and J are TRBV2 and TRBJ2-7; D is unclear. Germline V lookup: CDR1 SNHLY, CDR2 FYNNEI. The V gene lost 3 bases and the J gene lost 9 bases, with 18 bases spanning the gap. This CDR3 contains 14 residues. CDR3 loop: CASSDGSNVIPQYF. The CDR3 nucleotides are TGTGCCAGCAGTGACGGTAGCAACGTCATCCCGCAGTACTTC.

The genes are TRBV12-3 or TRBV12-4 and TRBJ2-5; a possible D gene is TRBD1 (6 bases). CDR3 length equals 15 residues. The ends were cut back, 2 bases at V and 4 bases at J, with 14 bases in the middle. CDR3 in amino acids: CASSLTAKGGETQYF. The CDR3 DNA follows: TGTGCCAGCAGTTTAACCGCTAAAGGGGGAGAGACCCAGTACTTC.

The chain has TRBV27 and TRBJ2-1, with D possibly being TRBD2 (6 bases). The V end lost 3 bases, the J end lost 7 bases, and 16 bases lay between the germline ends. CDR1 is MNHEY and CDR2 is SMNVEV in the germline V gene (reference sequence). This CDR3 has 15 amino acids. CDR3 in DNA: TGTGCCAGCAGTTTGTTAGGCGGGGTTAAGAATGAGCAGTTCTTC. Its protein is CASSLLGGVKNEQFF.

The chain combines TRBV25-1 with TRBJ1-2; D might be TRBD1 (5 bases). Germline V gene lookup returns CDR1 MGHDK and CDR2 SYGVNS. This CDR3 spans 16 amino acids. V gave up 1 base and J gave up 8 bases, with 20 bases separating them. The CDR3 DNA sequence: TGTGCCAGCAGTGAATTGGGCACAGGACGGCAGCACGGCTACACCTTC. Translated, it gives CASSELGTGRQHGYTF.

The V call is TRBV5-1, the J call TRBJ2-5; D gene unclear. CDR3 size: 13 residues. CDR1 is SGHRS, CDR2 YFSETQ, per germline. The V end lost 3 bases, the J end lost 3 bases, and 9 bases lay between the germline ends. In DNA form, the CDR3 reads TGCGCCAGCAGCTCGGACCCCGAAGAGACCCAGTACTTC. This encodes CASSSDPEETQYF.

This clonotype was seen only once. CDR3 DNA sequence: TGTGCCAGCAGCCCCGGGACTTATCCCCCCTACGAGCAGTACTTC. The encoded protein is CASSPGTYPPYEQYF. The chain uses TRBV27 and TRBJ2-7, with D possibly being TRBD2 (6 bases). The germline gives CDR1 MNHEY, CDR2 SMNVEV (reference sequence). The CDR3 is 15 amino acids. The V gene lost 6 bases and the J gene lost 2 bases, with 17 bases spanning the gap.